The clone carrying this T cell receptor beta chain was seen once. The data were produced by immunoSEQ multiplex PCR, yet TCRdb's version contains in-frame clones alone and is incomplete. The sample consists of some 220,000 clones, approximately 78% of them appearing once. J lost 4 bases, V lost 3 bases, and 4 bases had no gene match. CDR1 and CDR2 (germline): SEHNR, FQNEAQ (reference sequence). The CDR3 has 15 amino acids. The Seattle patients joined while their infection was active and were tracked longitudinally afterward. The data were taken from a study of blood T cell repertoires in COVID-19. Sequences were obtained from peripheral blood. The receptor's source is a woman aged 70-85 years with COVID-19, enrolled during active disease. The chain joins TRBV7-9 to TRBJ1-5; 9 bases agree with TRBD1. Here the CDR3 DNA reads TGTGCCAGCAGCTTTACAGGGGGCGTAAATCAGCCCCAGCATTTT. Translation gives CASSFTGGVNQPQHF.